This T cell receptor (beta chain) originates from a study of shared clonotypes between healthy human individuals. Background on the study: Samples came from a couple of female and a few male donors aged 18 to 49. The study used three CD4 naive, three CD4 memory, two CD8 naive and one CD8 memory plate per donor.

The deep-level immunoSEQ assay was used. TCRdb keeps only in-frame clones here, not all; method: immunoSEQ multiplex PCR. The data show about 1.5 million clones, roughly 95% seen once. CD45RA-negative memory and CD45RA+ naive subsets were split from the CD4+ cells. The specimen was naive CD4+ T cells sorted from blood. Described subset: CD45RA+ positively selected. The TCR sequence derives from a young man in good health.

In DNA, the CDR3 is TGTGCCAGCAGGAGGCTAGCGGGAGCCCAACCGATGAGGGCGTATGAGCAGTTCTTC. It codes for CASRRLAGAQPMRAYEQFF. This chain uses TRBV2 with TRBJ2-1; TRBD2 matches 10 bases. The V segment lost 6 bases and the J segment 8 bases; nucleotides outside the gene matches: 22. The CDR3 has 19 residues. The V gene's germline CDR1 is SNHLY and CDR2 FYNNEI. Variable domain in full (rest from reference TRBV2 and TRBJ2-1): EPEVTQTPSHQVTQMGQEVILRCVPISNHLYFYWYRQILGQKVEFLVSFYNNEISEKSEIFDDQFSVERPDGSNFTLKIRSTKLEDSAMYFCASRRLAGAQPMRAYEQFFGPGTRLTVL.